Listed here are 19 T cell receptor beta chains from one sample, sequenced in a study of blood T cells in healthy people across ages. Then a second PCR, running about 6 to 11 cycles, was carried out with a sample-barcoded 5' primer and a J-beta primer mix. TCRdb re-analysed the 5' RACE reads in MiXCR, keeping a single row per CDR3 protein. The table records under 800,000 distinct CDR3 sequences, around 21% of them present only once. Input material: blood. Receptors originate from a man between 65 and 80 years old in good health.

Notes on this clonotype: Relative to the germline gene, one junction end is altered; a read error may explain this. For the CDR3, the DNA is TGTTCAGCGCACCAAGAGACCCAGTACTTC. It translates to CSAHQETQYF. The chain links TRBV29-1 to TRBJ2-5; D gene ambiguous. Germline CDR1 reads SQVTM; CDR2 reads ANQGSEA. CDR3 length: 10 amino acids. Together with reference TRBV29-1 and TRBJ2-5, the CDR3 gives the full variable domain: SAVISQKPSRDICQRGTSLTIQCQVDSQVTMMFWYRQQPGQSLTLIATANQGSEATYESGFVIDKFPISRPNLTFSTLTVSNMSPEDSSIYLCSAHQETQYFGPGTRLLVL.

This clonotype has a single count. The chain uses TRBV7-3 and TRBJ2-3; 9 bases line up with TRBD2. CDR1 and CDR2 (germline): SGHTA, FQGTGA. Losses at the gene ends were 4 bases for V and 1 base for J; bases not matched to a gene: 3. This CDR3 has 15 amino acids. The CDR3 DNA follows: TGTGCCAGCAGCTCGGGGACTAGCCGCACAGATACGCAGTATTTT. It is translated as CASSSGTSRTDTQYF.

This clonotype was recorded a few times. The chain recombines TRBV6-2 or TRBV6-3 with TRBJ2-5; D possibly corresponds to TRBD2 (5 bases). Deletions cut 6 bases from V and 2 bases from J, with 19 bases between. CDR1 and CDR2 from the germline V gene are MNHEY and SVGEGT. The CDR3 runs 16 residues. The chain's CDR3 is CASRPVGGPPQETQYF. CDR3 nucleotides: TGTGCCAGCAGGCCCGTGGGCGGGCCACCGCAAGAGACCCAGTACTTC.

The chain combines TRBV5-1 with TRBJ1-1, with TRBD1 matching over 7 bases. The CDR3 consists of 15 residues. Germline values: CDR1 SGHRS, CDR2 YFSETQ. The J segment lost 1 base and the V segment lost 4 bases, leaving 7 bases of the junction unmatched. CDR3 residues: CASSPPDRKNTEAFF. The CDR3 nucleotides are TGCGCCAGCAGCCCCCCGGACAGGAAGAACACTGAAGCTTTCTTT.

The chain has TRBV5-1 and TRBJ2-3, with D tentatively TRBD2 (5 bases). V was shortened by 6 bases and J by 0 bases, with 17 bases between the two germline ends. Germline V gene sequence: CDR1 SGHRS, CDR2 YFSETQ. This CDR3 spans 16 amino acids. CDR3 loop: CASTHGGGPSTDTQYF. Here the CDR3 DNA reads TGCGCCAGCACCCACGGAGGCGGTCCTAGCACAGATACGCAGTATTTT. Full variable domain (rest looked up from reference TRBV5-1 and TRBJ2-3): KAGVTQTPRYLIKTRGQQVTLSCSPISGHRSVSWYQQTPGQGLQFLFEYFSETQRNKGNFPGRFSGRQFSNSRSEMNVSTLELGDSALYLCASTHGGGPSTDTQYFGPGTRLTVL.

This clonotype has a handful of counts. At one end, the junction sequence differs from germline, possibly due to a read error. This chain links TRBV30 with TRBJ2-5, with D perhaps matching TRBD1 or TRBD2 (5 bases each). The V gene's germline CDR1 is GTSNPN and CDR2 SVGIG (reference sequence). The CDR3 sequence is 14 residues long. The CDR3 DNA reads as TGTGCCTGGAGTGTACGGGGCACCCAAGGGACCCAGTACTTC. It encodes CAWSVRGTQGTQYF. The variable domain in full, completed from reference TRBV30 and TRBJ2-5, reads SQTIHQWPATLVQPVGSPLSLECTVEGTSNPNLYWYRQAAGRGLQLLFYSVGIGQISSEVPQNLSASRPQDRQFILSSKKLLLSDSGFYLCAWSVRGTQGTQYFGPGTRLLVL.

CDR3 sequence: CASSQEEGLASSYEQYF. CDR3 DNA sequence: TGTGCCAGCAGCCAAGAGGAAGGACTAGCGTCCTCCTACGAGCAGTACTTC. The chain recombines TRBV3-1 with TRBJ2-7, with 9 bases matching TRBD2. This CDR3 region has 17 residues. Germline-derived CDR1 and CDR2 are LGHDT and YNNKEL (reference sequence). The J segment lost 0 bases and the V segment lost 0 bases, leaving 6 bases of the junction unmatched.

In nucleotides, the CDR3 is TGTGCCAGCAGTTTATCCGGGACTAGCGGGCTCCAAGAGACCCAGTACTTC. Its translation is CASSLSGTSGLQETQYF. The V gene is TRBV12-3 or TRBV12-4, the J gene TRBJ2-5; TRBD2 aligns across 12 bases. Unmatched junction bases numbered 5, after V lost 2 bases and J lost 1 base. The CDR3 is 17 residues long.

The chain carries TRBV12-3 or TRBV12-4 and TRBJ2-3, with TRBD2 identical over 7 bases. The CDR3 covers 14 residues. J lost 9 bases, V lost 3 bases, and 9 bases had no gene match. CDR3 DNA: TGTGCCAGCAGTTTTACCGGGGGAGGGAACACGCAGTATTTT. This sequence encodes CASSFTGGGNTQYF.

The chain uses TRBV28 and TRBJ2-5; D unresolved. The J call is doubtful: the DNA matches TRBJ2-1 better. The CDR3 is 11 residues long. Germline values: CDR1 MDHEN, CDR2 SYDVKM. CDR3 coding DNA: TGTGCCAGCAAGAGTTTGAATGAGCAGTTCTTC. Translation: CASKSLNEQFF.

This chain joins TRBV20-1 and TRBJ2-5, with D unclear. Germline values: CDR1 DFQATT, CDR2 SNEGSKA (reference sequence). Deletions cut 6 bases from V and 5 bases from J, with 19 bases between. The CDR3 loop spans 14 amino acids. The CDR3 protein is CSAPPGRGLETQYF. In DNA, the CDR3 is TGCAGTGCCCCCCCGGGCAGAGGCCTCGAGACCCAGTACTTC.

The CDR3 is CASSSPGTASSYEQYF. CDR3 DNA sequence: TGTGCCAGCAGTTCACCCGGGACAGCGAGCTCCTACGAGCAGTACTTC. The chain has TRBV5-6 and TRBJ2-7; TRBD1 agrees at 7 bases. Per germline, CDR1 SGHDT and CDR2 YYEEEE. The CDR3 extends over 16 amino acids. V lost 5 bases to trimming and J lost 0 bases; unmatched junction nucleotides: 11.

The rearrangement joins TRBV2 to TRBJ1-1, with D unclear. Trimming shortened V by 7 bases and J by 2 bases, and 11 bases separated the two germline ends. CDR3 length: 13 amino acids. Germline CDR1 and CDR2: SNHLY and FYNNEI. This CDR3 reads CASIRQFNTEAFF. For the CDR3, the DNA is TGTGCCAGCATAAGGCAGTTTAACACTGAAGCTTTCTTT.

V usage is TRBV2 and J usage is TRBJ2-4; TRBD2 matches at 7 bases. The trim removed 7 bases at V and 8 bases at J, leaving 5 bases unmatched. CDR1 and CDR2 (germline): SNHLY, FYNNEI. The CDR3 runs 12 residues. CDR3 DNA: TGTGCCAGCACCCGAGGGAGGGACATTCAGTACTTC. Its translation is CASTRGRDIQYF.

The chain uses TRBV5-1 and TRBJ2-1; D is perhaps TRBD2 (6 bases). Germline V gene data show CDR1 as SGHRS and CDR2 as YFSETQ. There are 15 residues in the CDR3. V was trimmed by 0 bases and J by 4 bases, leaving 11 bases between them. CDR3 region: CASSLDGSGYNEQFF. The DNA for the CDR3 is TGCGCCAGCAGCTTGGACGGGAGCGGATACAATGAGCAGTTCTTC.

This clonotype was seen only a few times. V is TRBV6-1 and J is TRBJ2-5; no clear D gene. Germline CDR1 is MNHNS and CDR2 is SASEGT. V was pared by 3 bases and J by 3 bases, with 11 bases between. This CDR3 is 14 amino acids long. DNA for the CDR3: TGTGCCAGCAGTGATTCCCTTTGGAAAGAGACCCAGTACTTC. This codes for CASSDSLWKETQYF.

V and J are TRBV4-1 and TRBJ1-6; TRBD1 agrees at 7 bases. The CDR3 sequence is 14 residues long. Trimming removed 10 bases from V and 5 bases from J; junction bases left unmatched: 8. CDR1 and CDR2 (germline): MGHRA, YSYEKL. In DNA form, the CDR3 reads TGCGCCACCTCGACAGGGACGGATAATTCACCCCTCCACTTT. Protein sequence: CATSTGTDNSPLHF.

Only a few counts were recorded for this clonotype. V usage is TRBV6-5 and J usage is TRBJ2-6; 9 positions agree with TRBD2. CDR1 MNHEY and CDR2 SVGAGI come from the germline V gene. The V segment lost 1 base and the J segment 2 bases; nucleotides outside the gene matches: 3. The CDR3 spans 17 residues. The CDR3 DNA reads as TGTGCCAGCAGTTACTTGCGGGAGGGCCCTGGGGCCAACGTCCTGACTTTC. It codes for CASSYLREGPGANVLTF.

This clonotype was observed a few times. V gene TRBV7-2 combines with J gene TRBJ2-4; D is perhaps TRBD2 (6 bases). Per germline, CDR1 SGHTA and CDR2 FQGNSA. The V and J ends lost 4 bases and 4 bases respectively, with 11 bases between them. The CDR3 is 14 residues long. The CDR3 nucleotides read TGTGCCAGCAGCTCCTGGGGAGGTAAAAACATTCAGTACTTC. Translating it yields CASSSWGGKNIQYF.